This is a list of T cell receptor beta chains from one sample in a study of siplizumab effects on memory and regulatory T cells. Sequenced by immunoSEQ multiplex PCR; TCRdb stores in-frame clones only, minus some. The sample has 90,000 to 130,000 clones, 80% to 95% seen once. Sequencing was carried out using CD4+ T cells sorted from blood. The receptors were gathered from a human donor in good health. Both conserved end residues are trimmed from each CDR3. Each record gives: D gene, V gene, J gene, CDR3 length, CDR3 protein. The D gene is left open where the match is weak.

TRBD2	TRBV7-9	TRBJ2-5	16	ASSFGLLRLARRETQY
TRBD2	TRBV10-3	TRBJ2-1	17	AISESIMVSSGRLNEQF
.	TRBV2	TRBJ2-2	10	ASSEWTGELF
TRBD1	TRBV27	TRBJ1-1	14	ASSLSGGILYTEAF
.	TRBV6-5	TRBJ1-2	13	ASRPGTGTLYGYT
.	TRBV6-1	TRBJ2-6	13	ASSEGQSGANVLT
TRBD1	TRBV11-2	TRBJ1-5	12	ASSFGQGNQPQH
.	TRBV2	TRBJ1-2	11	ASSEGWGYGYT
TRBD1	TRBV18	TRBJ2-7	13	ASSPTTGVNYEQY
.	TRBV9	TRBJ1-4	12	ASSVGGLNEKLF
.	TRBV5-1	TRBJ1-2	12	ASSSTGVGYGYT
TRBD1	TRBV19	TRBJ2-2	13	ASGTIYRGTGELF
.	TRBV18	TRBJ1-1	12	ASSPPYGGTEAF
.	TRBV18	TRBJ2-3	16	ASSPYSGRDRSTDTQY
.	TRBV11-2	TRBJ1-6	13	ASSPGTRRNSPLH
TRBD1	TRBV6-6	TRBJ2-1	13	ASSPSRTGRHEQF